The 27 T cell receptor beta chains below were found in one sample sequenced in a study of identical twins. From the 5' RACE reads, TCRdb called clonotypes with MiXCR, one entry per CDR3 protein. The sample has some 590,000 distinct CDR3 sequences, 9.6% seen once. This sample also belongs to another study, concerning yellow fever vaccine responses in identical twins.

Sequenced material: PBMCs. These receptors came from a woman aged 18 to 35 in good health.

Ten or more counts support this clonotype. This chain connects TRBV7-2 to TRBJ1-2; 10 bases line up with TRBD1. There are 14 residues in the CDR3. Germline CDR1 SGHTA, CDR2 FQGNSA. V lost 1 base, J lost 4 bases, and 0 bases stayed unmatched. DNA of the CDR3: TGTGCCAGCAGCTTAGGGACAGGGGGCTATGGCTACACCTTC. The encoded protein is CASSLGTGGYGYTF. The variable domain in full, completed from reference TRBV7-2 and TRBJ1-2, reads GAGVSQSPSNKVTEKGKDVELRCDPISGHTALYWYRQSLGQGLEFLIYFQGNSAPDKSGLPSDRFSAERTGGSVSTLTIQRTQQEDSAVYLCASSLGTGGYGYTFGSGTRLTVV.

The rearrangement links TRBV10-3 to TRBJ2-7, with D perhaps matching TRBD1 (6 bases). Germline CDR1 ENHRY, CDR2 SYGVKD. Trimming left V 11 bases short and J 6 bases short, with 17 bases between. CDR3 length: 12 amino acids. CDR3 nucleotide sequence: TGTGCCGTGGGGGACAATCTTCTCGAGCAGTACTTC. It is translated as CAVGDNLLEQYF.

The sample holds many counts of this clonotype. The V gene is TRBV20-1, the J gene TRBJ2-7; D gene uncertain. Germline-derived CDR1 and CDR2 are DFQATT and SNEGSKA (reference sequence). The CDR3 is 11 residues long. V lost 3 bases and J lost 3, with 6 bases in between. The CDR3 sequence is CSARGNYEQYF. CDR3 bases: TGCAGTGCTAGGGGAAACTACGAGCAGTACTTC.

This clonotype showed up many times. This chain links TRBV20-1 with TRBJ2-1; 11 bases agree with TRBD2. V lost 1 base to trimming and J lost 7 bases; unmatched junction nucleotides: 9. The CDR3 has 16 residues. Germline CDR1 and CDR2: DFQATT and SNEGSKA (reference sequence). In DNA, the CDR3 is TGCAGTGCTAGAGGTGAACTAGCGGGAGATCGGAATGAGCAGTTCTTC. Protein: CSARGELAGDRNEQFF.

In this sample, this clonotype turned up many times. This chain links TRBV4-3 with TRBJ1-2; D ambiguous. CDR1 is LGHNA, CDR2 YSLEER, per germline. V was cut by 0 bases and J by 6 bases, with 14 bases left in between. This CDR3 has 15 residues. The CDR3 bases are TGCGCCAGCAGCCAAGATCTCCAGACGAGGGATGGCTACACCTTC. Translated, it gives CASSQDLQTRDGYTF.

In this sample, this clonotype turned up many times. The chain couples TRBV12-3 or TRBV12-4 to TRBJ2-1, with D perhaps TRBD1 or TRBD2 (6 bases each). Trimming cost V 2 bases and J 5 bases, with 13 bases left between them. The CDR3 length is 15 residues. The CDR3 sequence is CASSLRGRGDNEQFF. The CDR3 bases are TGTGCCAGCAGTTTAAGGGGAAGGGGGGACAATGAGCAGTTCTTC.

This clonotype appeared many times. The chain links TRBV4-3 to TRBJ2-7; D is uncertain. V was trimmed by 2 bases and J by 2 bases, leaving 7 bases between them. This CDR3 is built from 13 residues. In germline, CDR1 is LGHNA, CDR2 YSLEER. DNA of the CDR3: TGCGCCAGCAGCCAAAGTACAGCCTACGAGCAGTACTTC. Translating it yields CASSQSTAYEQYF.

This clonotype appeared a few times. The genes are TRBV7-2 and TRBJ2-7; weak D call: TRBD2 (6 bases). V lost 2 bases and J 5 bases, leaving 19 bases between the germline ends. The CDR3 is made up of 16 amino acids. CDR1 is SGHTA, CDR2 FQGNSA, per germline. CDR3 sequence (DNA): TGTGCCAGCAGCTTATCCAACGTAGGCGGGATAAACGAGCAGTACTTC. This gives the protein CASSLSNVGGINEQYF.

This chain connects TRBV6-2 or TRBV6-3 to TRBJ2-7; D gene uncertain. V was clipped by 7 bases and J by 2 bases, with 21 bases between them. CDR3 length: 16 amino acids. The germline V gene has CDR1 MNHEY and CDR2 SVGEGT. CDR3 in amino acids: CASTSTSPLRAYEQYF. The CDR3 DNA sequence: TGTGCCAGCACCTCAACCTCCCCTCTACGGGCCTACGAGCAGTACTTC.

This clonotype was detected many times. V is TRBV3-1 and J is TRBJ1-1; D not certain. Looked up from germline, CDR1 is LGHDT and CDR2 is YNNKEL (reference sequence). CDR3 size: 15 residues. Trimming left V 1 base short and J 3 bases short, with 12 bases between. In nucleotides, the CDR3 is TGTGCCAGCAGCCAAGGTTTAACAGTGTACACTGAAGCTTTCTTT. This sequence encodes CASSQGLTVYTEAFF.

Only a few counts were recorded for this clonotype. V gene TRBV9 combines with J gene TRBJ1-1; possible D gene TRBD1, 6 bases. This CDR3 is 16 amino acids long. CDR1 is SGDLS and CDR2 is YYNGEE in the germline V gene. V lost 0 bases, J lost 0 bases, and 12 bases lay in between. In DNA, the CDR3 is TGTGCCAGCAGCGTAGGGGGGGGCCCGATGAACACTGAAGCTTTCTTT. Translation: CASSVGGGPMNTEAFF.

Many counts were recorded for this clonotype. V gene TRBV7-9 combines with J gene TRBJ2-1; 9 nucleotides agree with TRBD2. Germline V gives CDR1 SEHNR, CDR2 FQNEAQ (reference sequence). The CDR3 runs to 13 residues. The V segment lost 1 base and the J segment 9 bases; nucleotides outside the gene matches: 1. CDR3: CASSLVGLAEQFF. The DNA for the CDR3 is TGTGCCAGCAGCTTAGTGGGACTAGCTGAGCAGTTCTTC.

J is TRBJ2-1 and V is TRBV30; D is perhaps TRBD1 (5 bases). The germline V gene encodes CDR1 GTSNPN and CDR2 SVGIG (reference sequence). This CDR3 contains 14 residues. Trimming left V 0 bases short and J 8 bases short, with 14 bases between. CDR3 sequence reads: CAWSVPAGWDEQFF. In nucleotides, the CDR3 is TGTGCCTGGAGTGTACCGGCAGGGTGGGATGAGCAGTTCTTC.

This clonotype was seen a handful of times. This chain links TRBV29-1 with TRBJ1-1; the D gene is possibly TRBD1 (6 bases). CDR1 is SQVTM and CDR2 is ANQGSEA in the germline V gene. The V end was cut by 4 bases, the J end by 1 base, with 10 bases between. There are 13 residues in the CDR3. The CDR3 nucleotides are TGCAGCGTTGCTTACAGGGAGAACACTGAAGCTTTCTTT. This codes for CSVAYRENTEAFF.

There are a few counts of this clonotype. Written as DNA, the CDR3 is TGTGCCAGCAGCTCGGGGACAGGGTATAAAGATACGCAGTATTTT. Residues: CASSSGTGYKDTQYF. The rearrangement links TRBV7-9 to TRBJ2-3; 9 positions match TRBD1. CDR3 length: 15 amino acids. Trimming took 4 bases from V and 5 from J; bases not matched to a gene: 7. Germline V gene data show CDR1 as SEHNR and CDR2 as FQNEAQ (reference sequence).

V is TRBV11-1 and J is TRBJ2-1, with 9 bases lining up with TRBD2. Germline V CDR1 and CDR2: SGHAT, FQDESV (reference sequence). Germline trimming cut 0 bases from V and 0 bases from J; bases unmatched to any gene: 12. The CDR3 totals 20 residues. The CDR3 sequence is CASSLALASGNPSSYNEQFF. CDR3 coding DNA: TGTGCCAGCAGCTTAGCGCTGGCTAGCGGGAACCCTAGCTCCTACAATGAGCAGTTCTTC.

The CDR3 loop reads CASSLTMGSYNEQFF. Written as DNA, the CDR3 is TGTGCCAGCAGCTTAACTATGGGCTCCTACAATGAGCAGTTCTTC. The chain is built from TRBV7-9 and TRBJ2-1; D call uncertain. Germline V gives CDR1 SEHNR, CDR2 FQNEAQ (reference sequence). V dropped 2 bases and J dropped 0 bases, with 8 bases sitting between them. CDR3 length: 15 residues.

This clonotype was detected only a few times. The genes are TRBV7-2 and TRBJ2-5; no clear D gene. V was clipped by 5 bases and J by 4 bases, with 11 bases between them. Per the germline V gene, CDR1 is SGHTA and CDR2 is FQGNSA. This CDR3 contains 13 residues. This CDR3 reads CASSVRVGETQYF. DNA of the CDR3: TGTGCCAGCAGCGTCAGAGTGGGAGAGACCCAGTACTTC.

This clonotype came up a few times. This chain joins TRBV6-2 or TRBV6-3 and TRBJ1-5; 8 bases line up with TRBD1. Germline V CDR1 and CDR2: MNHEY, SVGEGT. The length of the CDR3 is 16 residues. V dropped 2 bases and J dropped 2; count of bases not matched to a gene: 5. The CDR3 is CASSYAKGQGNQPQHF. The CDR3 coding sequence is TGTGCCAGCAGTTACGCGAAGGGACAGGGCAATCAGCCCCAGCATTTT.

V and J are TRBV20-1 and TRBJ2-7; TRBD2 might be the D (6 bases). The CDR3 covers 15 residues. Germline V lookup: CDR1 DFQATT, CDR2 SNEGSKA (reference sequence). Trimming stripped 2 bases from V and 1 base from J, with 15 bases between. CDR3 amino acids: CSARTAVGTSYEQYF. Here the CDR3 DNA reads TGCAGTGCTAGAACTGCGGTGGGGACTTCCTACGAGCAGTACTTC.

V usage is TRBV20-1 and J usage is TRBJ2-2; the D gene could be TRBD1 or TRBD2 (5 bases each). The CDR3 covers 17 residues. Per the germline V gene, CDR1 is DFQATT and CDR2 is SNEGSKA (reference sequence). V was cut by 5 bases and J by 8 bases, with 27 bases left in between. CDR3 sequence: CSAPGMAGTFISGELFF. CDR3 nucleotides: TGCAGTGCTCCCGGCATGGCCGGGACGTTCATTTCGGGGGAGCTGTTTTTT.

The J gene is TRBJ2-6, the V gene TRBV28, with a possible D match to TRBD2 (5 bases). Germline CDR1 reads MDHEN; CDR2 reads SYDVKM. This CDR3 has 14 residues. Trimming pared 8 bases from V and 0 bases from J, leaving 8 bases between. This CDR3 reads CASGRVSGANVLTF. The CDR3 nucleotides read TGTGCCAGCGGGCGGGTCTCTGGGGCCAACGTCCTGACTTTC. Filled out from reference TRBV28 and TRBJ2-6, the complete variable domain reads DVKVTQSSRYLVKRTGEKVFLECVQDMDHENMFWYRQDPGLGLRLIYFSYDVKMKEKGDIPEGYSVSREKKERFSLILESASTNQTSMYLCASGRVSGANVLTFGAGSRLTVL.

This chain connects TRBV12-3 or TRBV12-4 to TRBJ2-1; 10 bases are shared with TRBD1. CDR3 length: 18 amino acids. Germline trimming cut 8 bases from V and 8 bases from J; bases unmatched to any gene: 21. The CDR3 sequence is CASCPFSGTGDAGDEQFF. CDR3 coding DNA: TGTGCCAGCTGTCCTTTTTCGGGGACAGGGGACGCCGGAGATGAGCAGTTCTTC.

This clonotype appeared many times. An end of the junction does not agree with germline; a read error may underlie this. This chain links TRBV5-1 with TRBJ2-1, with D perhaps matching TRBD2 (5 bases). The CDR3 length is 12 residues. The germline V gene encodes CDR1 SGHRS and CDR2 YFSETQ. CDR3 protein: CASSSTGNEQFF. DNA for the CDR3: TGTGCCAGCAGTTCGACGGGAAATGAGCAGTTCTTC.

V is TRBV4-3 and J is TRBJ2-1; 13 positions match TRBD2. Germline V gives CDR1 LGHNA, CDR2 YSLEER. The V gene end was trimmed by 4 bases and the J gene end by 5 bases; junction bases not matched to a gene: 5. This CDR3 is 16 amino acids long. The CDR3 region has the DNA TGCGCCAGCAGCCGACAACTAGCGGGAGGGAACAATGAGCAGTTCTTC. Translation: CASSRQLAGGNNEQFF.

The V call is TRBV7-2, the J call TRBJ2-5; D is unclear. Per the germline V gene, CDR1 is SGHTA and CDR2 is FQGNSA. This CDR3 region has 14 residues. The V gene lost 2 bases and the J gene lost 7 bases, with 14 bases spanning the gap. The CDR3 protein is CASSLLGLVPTQYF. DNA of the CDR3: TGTGCCAGCAGCTTATTAGGGCTAGTGCCGACCCAGTACTTC. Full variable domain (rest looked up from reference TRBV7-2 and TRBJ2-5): GAGVSQSPSNKVTEKGKDVELRCDPISGHTALYWYRQSLGQGLEFLIYFQGNSAPDKSGLPSDRFSAERTGGSVSTLTIQRTQQEDSAVYLCASSLLGLVPTQYFGPGTRLLVL.

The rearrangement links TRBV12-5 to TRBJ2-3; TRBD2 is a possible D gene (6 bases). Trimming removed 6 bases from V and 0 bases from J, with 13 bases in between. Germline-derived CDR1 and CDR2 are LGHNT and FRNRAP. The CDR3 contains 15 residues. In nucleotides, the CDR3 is TGTGCTAGTGGACTGGGACTCACTAGCACAGATACGCAGTATTTT. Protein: CASGLGLTSTDTQYF.